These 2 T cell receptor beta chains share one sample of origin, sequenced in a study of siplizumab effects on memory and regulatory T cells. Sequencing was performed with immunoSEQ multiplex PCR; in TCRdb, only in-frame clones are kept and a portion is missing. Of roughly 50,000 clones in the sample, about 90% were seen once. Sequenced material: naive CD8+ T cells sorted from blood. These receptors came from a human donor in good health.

The CDR3 DNA is TGTGCCAGCAGTGGGGGCACTGAAGCTTTCTTT. This codes for CASSGGTEAFF. The chain carries TRBV7-6 and TRBJ1-1; TRBD1 is a possible D gene (5 bases). The CDR3 is made up of 11 amino acids. CDR1 is SGHVS and CDR2 is FNYEAQ in the germline V gene. Trimming took 6 bases from V and 4 from J, leaving 6 bases between them.

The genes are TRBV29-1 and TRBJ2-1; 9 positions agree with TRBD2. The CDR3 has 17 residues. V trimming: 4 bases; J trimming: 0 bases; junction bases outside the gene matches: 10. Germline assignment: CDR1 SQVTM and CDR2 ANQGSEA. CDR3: CSVVWSGGPFSYNEQFF. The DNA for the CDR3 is TGCAGCGTTGTTTGGAGCGGGGGGCCCTTCTCCTACAATGAGCAGTTCTTC.